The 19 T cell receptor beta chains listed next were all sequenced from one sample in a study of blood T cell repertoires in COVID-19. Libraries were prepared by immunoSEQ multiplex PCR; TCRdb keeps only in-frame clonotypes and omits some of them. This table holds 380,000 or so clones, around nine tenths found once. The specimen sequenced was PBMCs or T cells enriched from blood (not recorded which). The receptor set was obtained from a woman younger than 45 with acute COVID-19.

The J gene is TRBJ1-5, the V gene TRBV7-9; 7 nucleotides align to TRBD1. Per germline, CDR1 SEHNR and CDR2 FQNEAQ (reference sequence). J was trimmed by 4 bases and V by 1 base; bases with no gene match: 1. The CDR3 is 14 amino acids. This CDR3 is CASSLGDRNQPQHF. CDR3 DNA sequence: TGTGCCAGCAGCTTAGGGGACAGAAATCAGCCCCAGCATTTT.

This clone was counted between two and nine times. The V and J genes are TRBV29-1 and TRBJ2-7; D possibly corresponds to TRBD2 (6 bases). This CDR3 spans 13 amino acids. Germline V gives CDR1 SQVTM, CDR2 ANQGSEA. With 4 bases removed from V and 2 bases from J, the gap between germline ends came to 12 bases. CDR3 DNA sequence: TGCAGCGTTGCGGGGGACGGTCCCTACGAGCAGTACTTC. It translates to CSVAGDGPYEQYF.

The CDR3 DNA reads TGTGCCAGCAGTCTAGGGTTATCGGCGGGGAGCAACACAGATACGCAGTATTTT. It yields the protein CASSLGLSAGSNTDTQYF. The chain carries TRBV6-2 or TRBV6-3 and TRBJ2-3, with D possibly TRBD2 on 6 matching bases. This CDR3 spans 18 amino acids. Germline V gives CDR1 MNHEY, CDR2 SVGEGT. Trimming shortened V by 5 bases and J by 2 bases, and 23 bases separated the two germline ends.

Here the CDR3 reads CASSRGEGNQPQHF. For the CDR3, the DNA is TGCGCCAGCAGCCGCGGGGAGGGCAATCAGCCCCAGCATTTT. This chain links TRBV5-1 with TRBJ1-5; D unclear. The CDR3 sequence is 14 residues long. With 4 bases removed from V and 2 bases from J, the gap between germline ends came to 10 bases. Germline values: CDR1 SGHRS, CDR2 YFSETQ.

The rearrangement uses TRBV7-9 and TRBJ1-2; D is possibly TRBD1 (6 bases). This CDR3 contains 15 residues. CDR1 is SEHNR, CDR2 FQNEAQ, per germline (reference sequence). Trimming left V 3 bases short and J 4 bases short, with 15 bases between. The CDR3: CASSFSNRVPYGYTF. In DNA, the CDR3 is TGTGCCAGCAGCTTTTCAAACAGGGTTCCCTATGGCTACACCTTC.

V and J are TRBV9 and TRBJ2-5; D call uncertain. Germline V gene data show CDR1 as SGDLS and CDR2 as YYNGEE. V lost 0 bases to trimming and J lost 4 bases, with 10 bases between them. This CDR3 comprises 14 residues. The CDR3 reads CASSVGPVIETQYF. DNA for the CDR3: TGTGCCAGCAGCGTAGGCCCAGTCATAGAGACCCAGTACTTC.

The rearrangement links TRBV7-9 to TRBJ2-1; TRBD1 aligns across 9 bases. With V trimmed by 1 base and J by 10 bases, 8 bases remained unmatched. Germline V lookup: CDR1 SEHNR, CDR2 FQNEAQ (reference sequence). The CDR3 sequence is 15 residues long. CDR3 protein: CASSLGTGALREQFF. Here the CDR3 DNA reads TGTGCCAGCAGCTTAGGGACAGGGGCATTAAGGGAGCAGTTCTTC.

CDR3 residues: CASSWTGTPINEQFF. The CDR3 DNA reads as TGTGCCAGCAGCTGGACTGGGACTCCAATAAATGAGCAGTTCTTC. The chain carries TRBV5-6 and TRBJ2-1; tentative D call: TRBD2 (6 bases). Trimming cost V 3 bases and J 7 bases, with 17 bases left between them. Germline values: CDR1 SGHDT, CDR2 YYEEEE. The CDR3 contains 15 residues.

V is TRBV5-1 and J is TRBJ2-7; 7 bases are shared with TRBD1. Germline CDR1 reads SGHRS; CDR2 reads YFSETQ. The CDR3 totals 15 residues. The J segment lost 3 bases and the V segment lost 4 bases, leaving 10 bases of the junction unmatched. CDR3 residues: CASSPTGTIGYEQYF. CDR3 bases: TGCGCCAGCAGCCCGACAGGGACGATCGGCTACGAGCAGTACTTC.

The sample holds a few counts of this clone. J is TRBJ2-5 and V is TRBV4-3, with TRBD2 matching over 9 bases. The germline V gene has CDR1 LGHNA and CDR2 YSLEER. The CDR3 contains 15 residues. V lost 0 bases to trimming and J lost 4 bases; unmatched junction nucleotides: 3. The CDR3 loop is CASSQDAAGGETQYF. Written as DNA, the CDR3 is TGCGCCAGCAGCCAAGACGCAGCGGGGGGAGAGACCCAGTACTTC.

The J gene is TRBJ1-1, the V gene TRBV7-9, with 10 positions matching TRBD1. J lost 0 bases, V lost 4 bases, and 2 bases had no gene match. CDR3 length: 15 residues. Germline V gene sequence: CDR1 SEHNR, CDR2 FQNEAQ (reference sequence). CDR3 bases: TGTGCCAGCAGCTACGGACAGGGGGTGAACACTGAAGCTTTCTTT. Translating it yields CASSYGQGVNTEAFF.

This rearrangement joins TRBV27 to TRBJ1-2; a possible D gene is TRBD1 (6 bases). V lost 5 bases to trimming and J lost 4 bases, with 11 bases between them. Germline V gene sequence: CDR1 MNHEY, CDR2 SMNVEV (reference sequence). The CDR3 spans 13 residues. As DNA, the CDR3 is TGTGCCAGCAGTACAGGGAGTGGCTATGGCTACACCTTC. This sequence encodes CASSTGSGYGYTF.

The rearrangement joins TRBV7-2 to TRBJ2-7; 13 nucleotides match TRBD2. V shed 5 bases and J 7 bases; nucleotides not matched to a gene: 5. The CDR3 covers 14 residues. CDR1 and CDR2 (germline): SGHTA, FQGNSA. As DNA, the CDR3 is TGTGCCAGCAGCCACGGGACTAGCGGGGAGGAGCAGTACTTC. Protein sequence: CASSHGTSGEEQYF.

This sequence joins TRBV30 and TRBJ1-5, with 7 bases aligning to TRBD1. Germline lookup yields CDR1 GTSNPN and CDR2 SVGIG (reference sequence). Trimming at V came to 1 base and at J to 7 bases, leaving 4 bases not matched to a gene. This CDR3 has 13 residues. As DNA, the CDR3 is TGTGCCTGGAGTGGACAGGGTTTCCAGCCCCAGCATTTT. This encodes CAWSGQGFQPQHF. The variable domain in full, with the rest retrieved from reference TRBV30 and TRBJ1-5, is SQTIHQWPATLVQPVGSPLSLECTVEGTSNPNLYWYRQAAGRGLQLLFYSVGIGQISSEVPQNLSASRPQDRQFILSSKKLLLSDSGFYLCAWSGQGFQPQHFGDGTRLSIL.

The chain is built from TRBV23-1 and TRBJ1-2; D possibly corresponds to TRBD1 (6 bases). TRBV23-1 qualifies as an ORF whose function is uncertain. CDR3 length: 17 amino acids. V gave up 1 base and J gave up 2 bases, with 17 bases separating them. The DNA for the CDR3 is TGCGCCAGCAGTCAATTTATGGGACATAGAACCAACTATGGCTACACCTTC. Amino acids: CASSQFMGHRTNYGYTF.

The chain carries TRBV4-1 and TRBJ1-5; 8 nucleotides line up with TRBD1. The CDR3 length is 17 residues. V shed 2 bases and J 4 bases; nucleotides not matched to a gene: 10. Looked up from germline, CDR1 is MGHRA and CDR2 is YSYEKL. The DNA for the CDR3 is TGCGCCAGCAGCCAACCGCCCACAGGGGGTCGGAATCAGCCCCAGCATTTT. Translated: CASSQPPTGGRNQPQHF.

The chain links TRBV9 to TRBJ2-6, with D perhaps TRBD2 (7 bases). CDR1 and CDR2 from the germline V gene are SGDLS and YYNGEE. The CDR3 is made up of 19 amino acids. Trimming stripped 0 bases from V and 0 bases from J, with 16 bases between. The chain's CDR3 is CASSVEWAGAYSGANVLTF. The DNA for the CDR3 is TGTGCCAGCAGCGTAGAGTGGGCGGGGGCATACTCTGGGGCCAACGTCCTGACTTTC.

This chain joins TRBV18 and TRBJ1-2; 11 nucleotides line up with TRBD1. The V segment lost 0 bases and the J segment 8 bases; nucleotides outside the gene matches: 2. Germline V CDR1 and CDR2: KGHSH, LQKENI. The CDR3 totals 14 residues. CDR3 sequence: CASSPPDRGRGYTF. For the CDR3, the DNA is TGTGCCAGCTCACCACCGGACAGGGGGCGAGGCTACACCTTC.

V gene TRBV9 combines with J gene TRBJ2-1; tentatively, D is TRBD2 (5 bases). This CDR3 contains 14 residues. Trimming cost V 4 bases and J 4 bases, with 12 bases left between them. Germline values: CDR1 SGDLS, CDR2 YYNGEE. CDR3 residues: CASSPTEVYNEQFF. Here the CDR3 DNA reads TGTGCCAGCAGCCCTACGGAGGTTTACAATGAGCAGTTCTTC. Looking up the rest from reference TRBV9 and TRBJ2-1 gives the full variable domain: DSGVTQTPKHLITATGQRVTLRCSPRSGDLSVYWYQQSLDQGLQFLIQYYNGEERAKGNILERFSAQQFPDLHSELNLSSLELGDSALYFCASSPTEVYNEQFFGPGTRLTVL.